The rows below give T cell receptor beta chains drawn from one sample of a study of radiation and T cells in renal cell carcinoma. Measured with immunoSEQ multiplex PCR; TCRdb has only the in-frame clones, and not every one. The sample consists of some 130,000 clones, 80% to 90% of them appearing once. The specimen was blood, collected from a patient whose treatment included radiotherapy and nephrectomy. All receptors come from a woman aged 60-75 years with renal cell carcinoma. Each CDR3 is given without its conserved first and last residue.

J: TRBJ1-1
V: TRBV7-9
CDR3: ASSDLDRGDTEAF

J: TRBJ1-4
V: TRBV25-1
CDR3: ASSEPGGLREKLF

J: TRBJ2-7
V: TRBV29-1
CDR3: SVDGQASGEQY

J: TRBJ2-3
V: TRBV28
CDR3: ASSLSGFTDTQY

J: TRBJ1-5
V: TRBV10-3
CDR3: AISDRDGGQPQH

J: TRBJ2-1
V: TRBV7-9
CDR3: ASRGGSIRGEQF

J: TRBJ1-2
V: TRBV11-2
CDR3: ASRGGGKDGYT

J: TRBJ2-3
V: TRBV6-5
CDR3: ASSYTDYTDTQY

J: TRBJ1-1
V: TRBV19
CDR3: ASSMAGGRNTEAF

J: TRBJ2-2
V: TRBV2
CDR3: ASSVREGTGELF

J: TRBJ1-2
V: TRBV27
CDR3: ASSLGRRGGGYT

J: TRBJ2-5
V: TRBV15
CDR3: ATSTGQGAGETQY

J: TRBJ2-5
V: TRBV5-4
CDR3: ASSPSGYQETQY

J: TRBJ1-2
V: TRBV18
CDR3: ASSPEVADGYT

J: TRBJ1-5
V: TRBV4-1
CDR3: ASSQTGMGQPQH

J: TRBJ2-5
V: TRBV6-5
CDR3: ASSSPYDRTLTQY

J: TRBJ1-3
V: TRBV13
CDR3: ASSSAGRQFSGNTIY

J: TRBJ2-3
V: TRBV7-9
CDR3: ASSLDTDTQY

J: TRBJ2-7
V: TRBV18
CDR3: ASSPPSRSYEQY

J: TRBJ1-4
V: TRBV7-9
CDR3: ASSSRTADEKLF

J: TRBJ2-2
V: TRBV2
CDR3: ASSVRYTGELF

J: TRBJ1-1
V: TRBV11-2
CDR3: ASSLDGREGASAF

J: TRBJ2-7
V: TRBV7-2
CDR3: ASSQDRVISYEQY

J: TRBJ2-7
V: TRBV5-1
CDR3: ASSLVAGTSGSYEQY

J: TRBJ1-1
V: TRBV6-6
CDR3: ASSFNRRDTEAF

J: TRBJ1-5
V: TRBV6-1
CDR3: ASLEGRNQPQH

J: TRBJ2-7
V: TRBV5-4
CDR3: ASSAYPRGNEQY

J: TRBJ1-5
V: TRBV7-2
CDR3: ASSLMGHSNQPQH

J: TRBJ2-3
V: TRBV4-1
CDR3: ASSLGEGSDTQY

J: TRBJ1-5
V: TRBV4-1
CDR3: ASSPRIDYSNQPQH

J: TRBJ1-1
V: TRBV6-1
CDR3: ASSVSETEAF

J: TRBJ2-3
V: TRBV5-1
CDR3: ASSLGGGAGTDTQY

J: TRBJ1-3
V: TRBV28
CDR3: ASSLTANSGNTIY

J: TRBJ1-2
V: TRBV19
CDR3: ASSPNLGTGGGYT

J: TRBJ2-3
V: TRBV7-6
CDR3: ASNTGLAGVGTDTQY

J: TRBJ2-2
V: TRBV9
CDR3: ASSETSGSLSGELF

J: TRBJ2-1
V: TRBV19
CDR3: ASSISGTTHLGEQF

J: TRBJ1-5
V: TRBV19
CDR3: ASRVYSNQPQH

J: TRBJ2-5
V: TRBV6-5
CDR3: APPQGNPWETQY

J: TRBJ2-1
V: TRBV5-8
CDR3: ASSFYRGPYNEQF

J: TRBJ2-7
V: TRBV28
CDR3: ASRKRDYINYEQY

J: TRBJ1-1
V: TRBV11-2
CDR3: ASSSLGEENTEAF

J: TRBJ1-2
V: TRBV10-3
CDR3: AISDLVQGDYGYT

J: TRBJ2-7
V: TRBV19
CDR3: ASSDRVMGSPYEQY

J: TRBJ1-1
V: TRBV11-2
CDR3: ASSQSLGLAF

J: TRBJ2-1
V: TRBV4-3
CDR3: ASSRDQGITYNEQF

J: TRBJ2-1
V: TRBV7-7
CDR3: ASSPGASNEQF

J: TRBJ1-1
V: TRBV18
CDR3: ASSRGTGGNTEAF

J: TRBJ2-5
V: TRBV9
CDR3: ASSVAASGAQETQY

J: TRBJ2-3
V: TRBV18
CDR3: ASSITRDTNTDTQY

J: TRBJ1-1
V: TRBV19
CDR3: ASSGSVTPSTEAF

J: TRBJ1-2
V: TRBV1
CDR3: TSSPHRDRGRNGYT

J: TRBJ1-5
V: TRBV4-2
CDR3: ASSQDLASGNGNQPQH

J: TRBJ1-3
V: TRBV28
CDR3: ASSGGGRGNTIY

J: TRBJ1-1
V: TRBV7-9
CDR3: ASSPGQGVFTEAF

J: TRBJ1-2
V: TRBV15
CDR3: ATSRDRGRQSGGYT

J: TRBJ1-2
V: TRBV6-6
CDR3: ASSYSDKRRVGYT

J: TRBJ1-2
V: TRBV5-1
CDR3: ASSLWDGNYGYT

J: TRBJ2-7
V: TRBV19
CDR3: ASSQDRVSSEQY